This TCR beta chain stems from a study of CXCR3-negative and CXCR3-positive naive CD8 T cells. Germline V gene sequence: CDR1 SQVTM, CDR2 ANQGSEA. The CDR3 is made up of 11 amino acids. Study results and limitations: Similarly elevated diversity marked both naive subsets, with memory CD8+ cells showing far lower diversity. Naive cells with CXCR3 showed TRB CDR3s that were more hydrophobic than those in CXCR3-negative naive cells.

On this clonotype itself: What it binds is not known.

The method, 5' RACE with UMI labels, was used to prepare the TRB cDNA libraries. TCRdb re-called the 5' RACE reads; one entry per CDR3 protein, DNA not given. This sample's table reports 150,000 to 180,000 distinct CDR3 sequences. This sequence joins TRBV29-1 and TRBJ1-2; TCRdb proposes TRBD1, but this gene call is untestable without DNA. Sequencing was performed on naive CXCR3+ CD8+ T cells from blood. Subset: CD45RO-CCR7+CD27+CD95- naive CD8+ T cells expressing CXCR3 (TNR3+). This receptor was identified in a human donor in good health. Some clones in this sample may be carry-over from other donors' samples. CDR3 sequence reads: CSVEVGGAYTF.